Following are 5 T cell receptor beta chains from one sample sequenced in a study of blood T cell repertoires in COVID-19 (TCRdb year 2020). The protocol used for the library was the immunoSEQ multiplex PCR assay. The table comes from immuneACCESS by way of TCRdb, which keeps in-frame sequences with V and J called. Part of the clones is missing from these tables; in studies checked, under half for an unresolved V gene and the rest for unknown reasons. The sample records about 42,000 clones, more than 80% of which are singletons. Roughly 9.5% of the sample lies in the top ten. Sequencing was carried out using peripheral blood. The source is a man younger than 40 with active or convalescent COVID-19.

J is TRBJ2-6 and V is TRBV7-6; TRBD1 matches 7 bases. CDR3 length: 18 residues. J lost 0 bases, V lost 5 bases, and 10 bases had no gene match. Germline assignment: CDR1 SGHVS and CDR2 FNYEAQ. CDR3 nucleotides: TGTGCCAGCAGCAAAGACACAGGGGCTGCCTCTGGGGCCAACGTCCTGACTTTC. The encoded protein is CASSKDTGAASGANVLTF.

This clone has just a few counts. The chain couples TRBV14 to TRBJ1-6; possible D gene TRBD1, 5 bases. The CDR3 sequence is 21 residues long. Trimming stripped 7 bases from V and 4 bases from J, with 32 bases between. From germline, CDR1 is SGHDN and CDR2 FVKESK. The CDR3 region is CASTKGREGYPPSPYNSPLHF. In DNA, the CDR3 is TGTGCCAGCACCAAAGGGAGGGAGGGGTACCCACCTTCTCCTTATAATTCACCCCTCCACTTT.

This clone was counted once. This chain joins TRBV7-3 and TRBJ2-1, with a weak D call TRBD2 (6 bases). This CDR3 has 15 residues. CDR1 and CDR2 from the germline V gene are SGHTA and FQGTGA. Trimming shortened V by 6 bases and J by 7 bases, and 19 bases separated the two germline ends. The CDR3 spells CASRRQAGGENEQFF. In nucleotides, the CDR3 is TGTGCCAGCAGGCGACAAGCGGGTGGAGAGAATGAGCAGTTCTTC.

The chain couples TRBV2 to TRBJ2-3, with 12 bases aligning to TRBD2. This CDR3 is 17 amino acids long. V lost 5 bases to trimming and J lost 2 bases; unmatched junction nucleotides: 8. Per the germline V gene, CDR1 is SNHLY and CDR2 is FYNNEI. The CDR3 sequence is CASSPRLAGVSTDTQYF. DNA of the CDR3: TGTGCCAGCAGTCCGCGACTAGCGGGGGTCTCCACAGATACGCAGTATTTT.

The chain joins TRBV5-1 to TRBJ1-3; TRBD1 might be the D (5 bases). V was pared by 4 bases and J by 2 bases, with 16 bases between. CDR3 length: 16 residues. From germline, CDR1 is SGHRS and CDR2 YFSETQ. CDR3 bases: TGCGCCAGCAGCGTGGATCCAGGGTTTCCTGGAAACACCATATATTTT. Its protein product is CASSVDPGFPGNTIYF.